Each of the 21 T cell receptor beta chains below was sequenced from the same sample in a study of T cell responses to AZD1222 COVID-19 vaccine. Using immunoSEQ multiplex PCR, the repertoire was profiled, and TCRdb retains in-frame clones only, with some absent. Of some 130,000 clones in the sample, 80% to 90% were seen once. Sequenced here: peripheral blood, sampled on day 0 of AZD1222 vaccination. The receptors come from an adult in good health.

The J gene is TRBJ2-2, the V gene TRBV2; D gene ambiguous. Trimming stripped 4 bases from V and 10 bases from J, with 10 bases between. The CDR3 is 12 residues long. The V gene's germline CDR1 is SNHLY and CDR2 FYNNEI. The CDR3 region is CASSVAAVELFF. In nucleotides, the CDR3 is TGTGCCAGCAGTGTGGCAGCAGTGGAGCTGTTTTTT. The full variable domain, in which reference TRBV2 and TRBJ2-2 provide the parts outside the CDR3, is EPEVTQTPSHQVTQMGQEVILRCVPISNHLYFYWYRQILGQKVEFLVSFYNNEISEKSEIFDDQFSVERPDGSNFTLKIRSTKLEDSAMYFCASSVAAVELFFGEGSRLTVL.

The genes are TRBV5-1 and TRBJ2-2; D gene unclear. The CDR3 is made up of 14 amino acids. Per the germline V gene, CDR1 is SGHRS and CDR2 is YFSETQ. Trimming cost V 1 base and J 6 bases, with 10 bases left between them. CDR3 coding DNA: TGCGCCAGCAGCTTGTGGTCAGAGGCCGGGGAGCTGTTTTTT. Protein: CASSLWSEAGELFF.

This clone occurred a few times. The rearrangement joins TRBV24-1 to TRBJ2-7, with D unresolved. The CDR3 is 13 amino acids. Trimming removed 0 bases from V and 3 bases from J, with 5 bases in between. CDR1 KGHDR and CDR2 SFDVKD come from the germline V gene. CDR3 region: CATSDLASYEQYF. For the CDR3, the DNA is TGTGCCACCAGTGATTTGGCAAGCTACGAGCAGTACTTC.

The rearrangement uses TRBV6-4 and TRBJ1-3; 10 bases match TRBD1. Germline V lookup: CDR1 MRHNA, CDR2 SNTAGT. V gave up 6 bases and J gave up 8 bases; unmatched junction bases: 7. The CDR3 has 14 amino acids. CDR3 residues: CASRARDRGDTIYF. CDR3 in DNA: TGTGCCAGCAGGGCCCGGGACAGGGGTGACACCATATATTTT.

The chain combines TRBV7-2 with TRBJ1-4, with D maybe TRBD1 (6 bases). Germline loops: CDR1 SGHTA, CDR2 FQGNSA. Trimming shortened V by 5 bases and J by 8 bases, and 18 bases separated the two germline ends. The CDR3 is 15 amino acids. The DNA for the CDR3 is TGTGCCAGCAGCCTCGGTTGGGGGCGGAGGGAAAAACTGTTTTTT. It translates to CASSLGWGRREKLFF.

The rearrangement joins TRBV13 to TRBJ1-5, with a possible D match to TRBD1 (6 bases). Germline loops: CDR1 PRHDT, CDR2 FYEKMQ (reference sequence). Trimming removed 5 bases at V and 3 bases at J, with 11 bases between. This CDR3 has 14 residues. CDR3 in amino acids: CASSATGNNQPQHF. CDR3 bases: TGTGCCAGCAGCGCTACAGGGAACAATCAGCCCCAGCATTTT.

This chain links TRBV19 with TRBJ1-2; TRBD1 matches 9 bases. This CDR3 spans 15 amino acids. Germline-derived CDR1 and CDR2 are LNHDA and SQIVND (reference sequence). V shed 8 bases and J 4 bases; nucleotides not matched to a gene: 11. CDR3 sequence reads: CASERGQGNSYGYTF. CDR3 bases: TGTGCCAGTGAGAGGGGACAGGGCAATTCCTATGGCTACACCTTC.

This chain joins TRBV19 and TRBJ1-2; 7 nucleotides match TRBD1. Germline values: CDR1 LNHDA, CDR2 SQIVND (reference sequence). V lost 4 bases, J lost 4 bases, and 6 bases stayed unmatched. This CDR3 contains 14 residues. The CDR3 here is CASSTGTDRYGYTF. The CDR3 region has the DNA TGTGCCAGTAGTACAGGGACAGATCGCTATGGCTACACCTTC.

This clone was counted once. The chain has TRBV10-1 and TRBJ1-1; weak D call: TRBD1 (6 bases). The V end was cut by 4 bases, the J end by 5 bases, with 14 bases between. Germline-derived CDR1 and CDR2 are WNHNN and SYGVQD (reference sequence). The CDR3 is 14 residues long. The CDR3 sequence is CASSGGGGGTEAFF. The CDR3 region has the DNA TGCGCCAGCAGTGGAGGGGGAGGTGGAACTGAAGCTTTCTTT.

The chain recombines TRBV10-1 with TRBJ1-2; possibly TRBD1 for D (5 bases). Trimming left V 6 bases short and J 1 base short, with 9 bases between. This CDR3 spans 13 amino acids. CDR1 and CDR2 (germline): WNHNN, SYGVQD (reference sequence). The CDR3 protein is CASSLTVNYGYTF. CDR3 coding DNA: TGCGCCAGCAGCTTGACAGTTAACTATGGCTACACCTTC.

The chain links TRBV10-3 to TRBJ1-2, with 8 bases identical to TRBD1. V was pared by 0 bases and J by 2 bases, with 5 bases of the junction left unmatched. Germline CDR1 and CDR2: ENHRY and SYGVKD. This CDR3 contains 16 residues. The DNA for the CDR3 is TGTGCCATCAGTGAGTCCTTCGGACAGGGCAACTATGGCTACACCTTC. Residues: CAISESFGQGNYGYTF.

The CDR3 DNA reads TGTGCCAGCATCTCTTTGGGGTGGTACTCCTACGAGCAGTACTTC. It codes for CASISLGWYSYEQYF. V and J are TRBV5-8 and TRBJ2-7; D ambiguous. Per germline, CDR1 SGHTS and CDR2 YDEGEE. The CDR3 extends over 15 amino acids. V lost 6 bases, J lost 0 bases, and 16 bases lay in between.

The V and J genes are TRBV5-1 and TRBJ1-2; a weak D match, TRBD1 (5 bases). The CDR3 covers 18 residues. Germline assignment: CDR1 SGHRS and CDR2 YFSETQ. Trimming pared 1 base from V and 2 bases from J, leaving 21 bases between. In DNA, the CDR3 is TGCGCCAGCAGCTTGACCTCGACAGTTCCCTCGCCAAACTATGGCTACACCTTC. Translation: CASSLTSTVPSPNYGYTF.

This chain joins TRBV4-1 and TRBJ1-1; D may be TRBD1 (6 bases). V was pared by 4 bases and J by 1 base, with 16 bases between. The germline gives CDR1 MGHRA, CDR2 YSYEKL. CDR3 length: 16 amino acids. The CDR3 here is CASSPGVGGENTEAFF. CDR3 sequence (DNA): TGCGCCAGCAGCCCGGGGGTAGGGGGAGAGAACACTGAAGCTTTCTTT.

The V and J genes are TRBV19 and TRBJ1-5, with D possibly matching TRBD1 (5 bases). V shed 6 bases and J shed 3 bases, with 15 bases lying between them. From germline, CDR1 is LNHDA and CDR2 SQIVND (reference sequence). The CDR3 runs to 15 residues. The CDR3 reads CASSTFGGSNQPQHF. Here the CDR3 DNA reads TGTGCCAGTAGCACCTTTGGGGGTTCCAATCAGCCCCAGCATTTT.

V is TRBV9 and J is TRBJ2-1, with D perhaps TRBD2 (5 bases). V was cut by 3 bases and J by 5 bases, with 18 bases left in between. This CDR3 contains 16 residues. Germline lookup yields CDR1 SGDLS and CDR2 YYNGEE. The CDR3 region is CASSEVVGLGNNEQFF. The CDR3 DNA is TGTGCCAGCAGCGAGGTCGTAGGACTGGGGAACAATGAGCAGTTCTTC.

The chain recombines TRBV18 with TRBJ1-6, with D perhaps TRBD1 (5 bases). CDR3 length equals 16 residues. Germline CDR1 reads KGHSH; CDR2 reads LQKENI. V lost 2 bases, J lost 8 bases, and 16 bases lay in between. The CDR3 DNA reads as TGTGCCAGCTCACCATCCAGGGTTTTCGGATATTCACCCCTCCACTTT. Residues: CASSPSRVFGYSPLHF.

CDR3 sequence reads: CAARSTTGGVTEAFF. CDR3 nucleotide sequence: TGTGCCGCGCGATCTACGACAGGGGGCGTCACTGAAGCTTTCTTT. This chain connects TRBV10-3 to TRBJ1-1, with TRBD1 matching over 10 bases. The V gene's germline CDR1 is ENHRY and CDR2 SYGVKD. The CDR3 contains 15 residues. With V trimmed by 11 bases and J by 4 bases, 13 bases remained unmatched.

The chain carries TRBV20-1 and TRBJ1-2; possible D gene TRBD1, 6 bases. Germline CDR1 reads DFQATT; CDR2 reads SNEGSKA (reference sequence). V was shortened by 3 bases and J by 8 bases, with 13 bases between the two germline ends. The length of the CDR3 is 12 residues. Here the CDR3 reads CSASTGAEGYTF. In DNA, the CDR3 is TGCAGTGCTAGTACGGGGGCGGAGGGCTACACCTTC.

The genes are TRBV4-1 and TRBJ2-2; D uncertain. Trimming took off 0 bases at V and 6 bases at J, with 8 bases between the two ends. CDR1 is MGHRA, CDR2 YSYEKL, per germline. The CDR3 has 14 residues. The CDR3 is CASSQDWAAGELFF. CDR3 nucleotide sequence: TGCGCCAGCAGCCAAGATTGGGCCGCCGGGGAGCTGTTTTTT.

The rearrangement joins TRBV29-1 to TRBJ1-5, with D unresolved. Germline values: CDR1 SQVTM, CDR2 ANQGSEA. The V end lost 4 bases, the J end lost 3 bases, and 10 bases lay between the germline ends. The CDR3 length is 13 residues. The CDR3: CSVVSDYNQPQHF. In DNA, the CDR3 is TGCAGCGTTGTGTCAGACTACAATCAGCCCCAGCATTTT.